A selection of T cell receptor beta chains follows, all from one sample in a study of CD4 and CD8 cells across lung adenocarcinoma regions. MiXCR was run by TCRdb on the PCR reads, yielding one entry per CDR3 protein. The sample shows around 18,000 distinct CDR3 sequences, approximately 50% of them seen only once. The sequencing sample was made of CD8+ T cells from the margin of a lung tumor. These TCRs come from a male donor with lung adenocarcinoma. The CD4 and CD8 labels of this study may be unreliable. Each CDR3 is given with its conserved first and last residue. D genes are given only for firm matches. For some rows the clone size is stated as once, few or many, or as a class when expanded; others skip it.

V	D	J	size	DNA	CDR3
TRBV6-1	-	TRBJ2-3	-	TGTGCCAGCAGTGAATGGGGGCGGTGGGCCAAAGATATGCAGTATTTT	CASSEWGRWAKDMQYF
TRBV15	-	TRBJ2-7	few	TGTGCCACCAGCGACGGCGACAACTACGAGCAGTACTTC	CATSDGDNYEQYF
TRBV6-1	TRBD1	TRBJ2-5	few	TGTGCCAGCAGTGAAGCCCAGACAGGGAGCCAAGAGACCCAGTACTTC	CASSEAQTGSQETQYF
TRBV20-1	TRBD1	TRBJ2-3	-	TGCAGTGCTATGTCGACAGGGGGAGGCACAGATACGCAGTATTTT	CSAMSTGGGTDTQYF
TRBV12-5	TRBD2	TRBJ2-1	few	TGTGCTAGTGGTTTGAGAACGGGAGGGCCAGGTAATGAGCAGTTCTTC	CASGLRTGGPGNEQFF
TRBV6-1	TRBD1	TRBJ2-3	-	TGTGCCAGCAGACAGGGGATGGCAGATACGCAGTATTTT	CASRQGMADTQYF
TRBV10-2	-	TRBJ1-5	-	TGCGCCAGCAGTGAGGACAATCAGCCCCAGCATTTT	CASSEDNQPQHF
TRBV6-1	-	TRBJ2-5	-	TGTGCCAGCCGAGGCACGGCCCGCCCAGAGACGCAGTATTTC	CASRGTARPETQYF
TRBV28	-	TRBJ2-4	-	TGTGCCAGCAGTGGTGAGGGGCCGGGCGCCACAGATATGCAGTACTTT	CASSGEGPGATDMQYF
TRBV11-2	TRBD1	TRBJ2-5	-	TGTGCCAGCAGGTGGCCAGGGGGCTGTGACCAAGACACTCAGTACTTC	CASRWPGGCDQDTQYF
TRBV10-1	-	TRBJ2-4	-	TGCGCCAGCAGTGAGTTAATAGGGGGGATAATACTAGCCAAAAACATTCAGTACTTC	CASSELIGGIILAKNIQYF
TRBV6-1	-	TRBJ2-3	-	TGTGCCAGGGGGGCGAGAGGCACAGACATGCAGTATTTC	CARGARGTDMQYF
TRBV6-1	-	TRBJ2-5	-	TGTGCGGGCAGCGTAGGGGGAGACGGAGAGACGCAGTACTTC	CAGSVGGDGETQYF
TRBV6-1	-	TRBJ2-1	-	TGTGCCAGCAGTGCCCTGGGGGATTGGCAGTTCTTC	CASSALGDWQFF
TRBV7-9	-	TRBJ2-7	few	TGTGCCAGCAGCTTAGCGGGGGACGAGCAGTACTTC	CASSLAGDEQYF
TRBV14	-	TRBJ1-1	few	TGTGCCAGCAGCCAAGATCCTCCAGACAGTTCCACTGAAGCTTTCTTT	CASSQDPPDSSTEAFF
TRBV6-1	TRBD2	TRBJ2-3	few	TGTGCCAGCAGTGTGGTAGCGGGGAGCACAGATACGCAGTATTTT	CASSVVAGSTDTQYF
TRBV6-1	TRBD2	TRBJ2-3	-	TGTGCCAGCAGAGGGGCGGGAGAGCAAGAGACCCAGTATTTT	CASRGAGEQETQYF
TRBV28	TRBD1	TRBJ2-4	-	TGTGCCAGCAGGCGTGAGGGGGCTGTGAGCAAAGATATGCAGTACTTC	CASRREGAVSKDMQYF
TRBV4-1	-	TRBJ2-7	few	TGCGCCAGCAGCCAAAATTGGCAGTCCTACGAGCAGTACTTC	CASSQNWQSYEQYF
TRBV27	TRBD2	TRBJ2-7	many	TGTGCCAGCAGTTTCGGCCTAGCGGGAGGCGAGCAGTACTTC	CASSFGLAGGEQYF
TRBV7-2	-	TRBJ1-2	once	TGTGCCAGCAGCTTAGCGACTACCGGGACGGGCTATGGCTACACCTTC	CASSLATTGTGYGYTF
TRBV7-2	TRBD1	TRBJ1-2	-	TGTGCCAGCAGCCAAGGCCCGGGACAGGGCACCCTTTACACCTTC	CASSQGPGQGTLYTF
TRBV27	-	TRBJ2-1	-	TGTGCCAGCAGTTTATCCTACTCCTACAATGAGCAGTTCTTC	CASSLSYSYNEQFF
TRBV4-1	-	TRBJ1-2	few	TGCGCCAGCAGCCAAAAGAGGTGGGAGCCCTATGGCTACACCTTC	CASSQKRWEPYGYTF
TRBV10-1	-	TRBJ2-4	-	TGCGCCAGCAGGGGGCTGGGAGCCGCAGACATTCAGTACTTC	CASRGLGAADIQYF
TRBV6-2/TRBV6-3	-	TRBJ2-5	-	TGTGCCAGCAGTCTCGACAATATAGAAGAGACCCAGTACTTC	CASSLDNIEETQYF
TRBV7-2	-	TRBJ2-5	medium-sized	TGTGCCAGCAGCTTAGCGGTCGGAATAGAGCAGTACTTC	CASSLAVGIEQYF
TRBV11-2	TRBD1	TRBJ1-2	few	TGTGCCAGCAGCTTAGCGGGACAGATGGATGGCTACACCTTC	CASSLAGQMDGYTF
TRBV27	-	TRBJ2-4	-	TGTGGCAGCGGAGGCTTTGTCGAAGACATTCAGTACTTC	CGSGGFVEDIQYF
TRBV7-2	-	TRBJ2-3	-	TGTGCCGCTCGCACTTCTAGCACAGATACGCAGTATTTT	CAARTSSTDTQYF
TRBV7-2	-	TRBJ2-7	-	TGTGCCAGCAGCTCGGGAGTCACAGGGGAGCAGTACTTC	CASSSGVTGEQYF
TRBV6-5	-	TRBJ2-2	-	TGTGCCAGCAGTTACGTTGGCAGCGAGGGTATGAACACCGGTGAGCAGTTTTTT	CASSYVGSEGMNTGEQFF
TRBV11-1	TRBD1	TRBJ1-2	-	TGTGCCAGCAGCTCCTTTAGGACAGGATCCTATGGCTACACCTTC	CASSSFRTGSYGYTF
TRBV6-1	-	TRBJ1-5	many	TGTGCCAGCAACGGGACACCCGGGCAGCCCCAGCATTTT	CASNGTPGQPQHF
TRBV27	TRBD2	TRBJ2-5	-	TGTGCCAGCAGTCGACTGGCGGGAGGGCAAGAGACCCAGTACTTC	CASSRLAGGQETQYF
TRBV12-3/TRBV12-4	TRBD2	TRBJ2-3	-	TGTGCCACTTCGACTAGCGGGACCGAGACGCAGTATTTC	CATSTSGTETQYF
TRBV20-1	TRBD2	TRBJ2-7	few	TGCAGTGCTAAAAGCGGGAGTGTTGGAGAGCAGTACTTC	CSAKSGSVGEQYF
TRBV11-2	TRBD1	TRBJ2-3	few	TGTGCCAGCAGCCACGACAGGGGGAGAATCACAGATACGCAGTATTTT	CASSHDRGRITDTQYF
TRBV6-5	-	TRBJ2-5	-	TGTGCCAGCAGTTACTCCCCCGCGGAGCAGTACTTC	CASSYSPAEQYF
TRBV20-1	TRBD2	TRBJ2-1	-	TGCAGTGCTAGACTAGCGGTGATCAATGAGCAGTTCTTC	CSARLAVINEQFF
TRBV6-1	-	TRBJ2-5	-	TGTGCGAGGAGGGGGGGACGGGCCGAAGAGACGCAGTACTTC	CARRGGRAEETQYF
TRBV7-8	TRBD2	TRBJ2-7	-	TGTGCCAGCAGCTTAGTCCTAGCGGGACTTACGCACGAGCAGTACTTC	CASSLVLAGLTHEQYF
TRBV10-3	TRBD1	TRBJ2-1	-	TGTGCCATCAGTGAGGGGGGACAGGGGTTGCGGAATGAGCAGTTCTTC	CAISEGGQGLRNEQFF
TRBV6-5	TRBD2	TRBJ2-3	medium-sized	TGTGCCAGCAGTTACTCCGGTAGCGGGAACCACATGAATACGCAGTATTTT	CASSYSGSGNHMNTQYF
TRBV10-3	-	TRBJ2-7	many	TGTGCCATCAGTGATGTTGGCAGGGGGGCGGACAATGAGCAGTACTTC	CAISDVGRGADNEQYF
TRBV10-3	-	TRBJ2-5	-	TGTGCGGGGAGAGGGGCCCGAGACCCAGATACCCAGTACTTC	CAGRGARDPDTQYF
TRBV6-1	-	TRBJ2-7	-	TGTGCCAGCAGTGAAGAGGTCGGGAGCTGGGACGAGCAGTACTTC	CASSEEVGSWDEQYF
TRBV9	TRBD2	TRBJ2-1	-	TGTGCCAGCAGCGTAGCCGGGACTAGAAATGAGCAGTTCTTC	CASSVAGTRNEQFF
TRBV27	TRBD2	TRBJ2-1	-	TGTGCCAGCAGTTGGACACTAGCGAAAGGTGAGCAGTTCTTC	CASSWTLAKGEQFF
TRBV6-1	-	TRBJ2-5	-	TGTGCCAGCAGGGGAGCCGGGGGACGGGATGGGGAGACCCAGTATTTC	CASRGAGGRDGETQYF
TRBV10-3	-	TRBJ2-7	many	TGTGCCTGTGGGCCCTCCTACGAGCAGTACTTC	CACGPSYEQYF
TRBV6-1	-	TRBJ2-5	-	TGTGCCAGCGGGGAAGCCGGGGGCCGTGACCAAGATACGCAGTATTTC	CASGEAGGRDQDTQYF
TRBV11-2	-	TRBJ1-4	-	TGTGCCAGCAGCTTAGCCTTGACACAGTTGGTCTACGAAAAACTGTTTTTT	CASSLALTQLVYEKLFF
TRBV6-5	TRBD1	TRBJ2-3	-	TGTGCCAGCAGTTACCGGACAGGTTTAACGCAGTATTTT	CASSYRTGLTQYF
TRBV7-2	-	TRBJ2-4	-	TGTGCCAGCAGCTTAGAATTAGGACCTCACCAAAACATTCAGTACTTC	CASSLELGPHQNIQYF
TRBV27	TRBD2	TRBJ2-4	few	TGTGGCGGCGGGGGGCACAGAGCCAAAAACACTCAGTACTTC	CGGGGHRAKNTQYF
TRBV7-2	TRBD1	TRBJ2-1	-	TGTGCCAGCAGCTTTCGTACAGGGGACAATGAGCAGTTCTTC	CASSFRTGDNEQFF
TRBV10-2	TRBD1	TRBJ2-7	-	TGCGCCACACGGACAGGGGCCTTATCCGACGAGCAGTACTTC	CATRTGALSDEQYF
TRBV6-1	-	TRBJ2-4	-	TGTGCCAGCAGGACGCGCGGGGCCACAGATATGCAGTACTTC	CASRTRGATDMQYF